The rows below give T cell receptor beta chains drawn from one sample of a study of T cells in Graves' hyperthyroidism and ophthalmopathy. TCRdb ran MiXCR on the multiplex PCR reads and lists one entry per CDR3 protein. The repertoire holds roughly 660,000 distinct CDR3 sequences, with approximately 15% as singletons. The sample consisted of blood. The receptors come from a man aged 45-60 years with Graves' hyperthyroidism. Each CDR3 is given with its conserved first and last residue. A D gene is named only where the DNA matches it firmly. Only part of the rows carry a size: once, few, many, or a class if the clone is expanded.

v_call	d_call	j_call	clone_size	cdr3_aa	cdr3_nt
TRBV9	TRBD1	TRBJ1-3	NA	CASSEQGASGNTIYF	TGTGCCAGCAGCGAGCAGGGGGCATCTGGAAACACCATATATTTT
TRBV12-3/TRBV12-4	NA	TRBJ2-1	many	CASSLDGSEQFF	TGTGCCAGCAGTTTAGACGGGAGTGAGCAGTTCTTC
TRBV11-2	NA	TRBJ1-1	NA	CASSLVGAWGTEAFF	TGTGCCAGCAGCTTAGTGGGGGCATGGGGCACTGAAGCTTTCTTT
TRBV6-2/TRBV6-3	TRBD1	TRBJ2-7	many	CASETGTYEQYF	TGTGCCAGCGAGACAGGGACCTACGAGCAGTACTTC
TRBV30	NA	TRBJ2-1	many	CAWSVLSPSNEQFF	TGTGCCTGGAGTGTACTGAGCCCAAGCAATGAGCAGTTCTTC
TRBV4-1	TRBD2	TRBJ2-3	NA	CASSQPSGRFADTQYF	TGCGCCAGCAGCCAACCTAGCGGGAGGTTCGCAGATACGCAGTATTTT
TRBV28	TRBD1	TRBJ1-5	many	CASSFSGTGNMQPQHF	TGTGCCAGCAGTTTTTCAGGGACAGGGAATATGCAGCCCCAGCATTTT
TRBV12-3/TRBV12-4	NA	TRBJ1-1	many	CASSSTGGTEAFF	TGTGCCAGCAGTTCGACCGGGGGCACTGAAGCTTTCTTT
TRBV29-1	TRBD1	TRBJ2-7	many	CSTRDSTYEQYF	TGCAGCACCCGGGACAGCACCTACGAGCAGTACTTC
TRBV20-1	TRBD1	TRBJ1-5	NA	CSAQLSGQGSNQPQHF	TGCAGTGCTCAGCTGTCAGGACAGGGGTCCAATCAGCCCCAGCATTTT
TRBV7-3	NA	TRBJ2-2	NA	CASSLTSVSGELFF	TGTGCCAGCAGCTTAACGTCCGTTTCCGGGGAGCTGTTTTTT
TRBV7-2	TRBD1	TRBJ1-3	NA	CASSQGTGGGNTIYF	TGTGCCAGCAGCCAAGGGACAGGGGGAGGAAACACCATATATTTT
TRBV6-1	TRBD1	TRBJ2-7	many	CASGPGTGGYEQYF	TGTGCCAGCGGTCCCGGGACAGGGGGATACGAGCAGTACTTC
TRBV28	NA	TRBJ2-7	many	CASSLTGGVDEQYF	TGTGCCAGCAGTTTGACCGGGGGCGTGGACGAGCAGTACTTC
TRBV2	NA	TRBJ2-1	many	CASSGSSYNEQFF	TGTGCCAGCAGCGGGAGCTCCTACAATGAGCAGTTCTTC
TRBV6-1	NA	TRBJ1-4	many	CASSEVWDKTNEKLFF	TGTGCCAGCAGTGAAGTTTGGGACAAAACTAATGAAAAACTGTTTTTT